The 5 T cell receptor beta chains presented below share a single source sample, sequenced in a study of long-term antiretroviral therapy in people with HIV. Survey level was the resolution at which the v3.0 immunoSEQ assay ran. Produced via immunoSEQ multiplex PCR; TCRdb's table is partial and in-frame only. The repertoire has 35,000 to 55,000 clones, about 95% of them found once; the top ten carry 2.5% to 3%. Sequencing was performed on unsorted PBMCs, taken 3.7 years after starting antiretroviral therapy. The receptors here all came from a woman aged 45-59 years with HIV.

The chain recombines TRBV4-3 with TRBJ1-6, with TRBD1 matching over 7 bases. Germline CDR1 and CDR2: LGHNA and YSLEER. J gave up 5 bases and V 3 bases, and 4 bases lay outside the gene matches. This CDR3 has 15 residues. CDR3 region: CASSQGQRDNSPLHF. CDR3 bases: TGCGCCAGCAGCCAGGGACAGAGGGATAATTCACCCCTCCACTTT.

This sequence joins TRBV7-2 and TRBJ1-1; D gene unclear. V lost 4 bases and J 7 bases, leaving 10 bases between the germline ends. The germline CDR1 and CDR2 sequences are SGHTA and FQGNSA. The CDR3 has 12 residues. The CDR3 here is CASSSDRYEAFF. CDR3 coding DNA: TGTGCCAGCAGCTCGGACCGGTATGAAGCTTTCTTT.

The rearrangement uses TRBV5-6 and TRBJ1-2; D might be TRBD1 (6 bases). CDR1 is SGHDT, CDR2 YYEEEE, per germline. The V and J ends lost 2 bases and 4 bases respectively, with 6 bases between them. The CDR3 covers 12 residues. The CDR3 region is CASSFRGYGYTF. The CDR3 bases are TGTGCCAGCAGCTTCAGGGGCTATGGCTACACCTTC.

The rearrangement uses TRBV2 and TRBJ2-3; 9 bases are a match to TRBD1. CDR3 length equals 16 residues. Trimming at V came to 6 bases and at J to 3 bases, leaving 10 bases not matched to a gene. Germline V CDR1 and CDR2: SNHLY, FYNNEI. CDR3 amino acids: CASRAQTGGTTDTQYF. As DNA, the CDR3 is TGTGCCAGCAGGGCCCAAACAGGGGGCACGACAGATACGCAGTATTTT.

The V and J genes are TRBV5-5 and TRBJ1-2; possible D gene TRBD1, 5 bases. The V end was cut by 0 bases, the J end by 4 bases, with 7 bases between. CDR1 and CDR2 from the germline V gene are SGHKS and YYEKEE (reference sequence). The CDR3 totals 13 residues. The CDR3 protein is CASSLEQGYGYTF. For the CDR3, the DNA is TGTGCCAGCAGCTTGGAGCAGGGCTATGGCTACACCTTC.